The sequence of this TCR beta chain was determined in a study of beta chain features in type 1 diabetes. Overall study: No age, gender or cell yield differences were seen between patients and healthy donors. Study observations and caveats: PCR, the amplification step, might favor shorter templates, equally in patients and controls.

Of the isolated RNA, all was reverse transcribed, and so the sequenced material was expressed TCRB transcripts. It was found that naive, central memory and regulatory T cell samples averaged roughly 3.5 million reads. Repertoires were generated with immunoSEQ multiplex PCR, while TCRdb's copy carries only in-frame clones and drops some. In the table there are under 300,000 clones, about 8.5% of which are singletons. Of note for this clone: Its antigen is not identified.

This CDR3 has 17 amino acids. The V segment lost 0 bases and the J segment 0 bases; nucleotides outside the gene matches: 5. The germline V gene encodes CDR1 SGDLS and CDR2 YYNGEE. Source material: central memory CD4+ T cells from blood. The rearrangement joins TRBV9 to TRBJ2-1, with 8 bases matching TRBD1. The clonotype was recovered from a woman aged 18-29 years in good health. CDR3 residues: CASSVGTGPSSYNEQFF. The CDR3 DNA sequence: TGTGCCAGCAGCGTAGGGACAGGGCCCAGCTCCTACAATGAGCAGTTCTTC.